This TCR beta chain was observed in a study of molecular identifiers for immune sequencing clone quantification. Sorted naive CD8 T cells were those defined as CD8+CD4-CCR7+CD45RA+. One entry per CDR3 protein results from TCRdb running MiXCR on the PCR reads. The sample records about 320,000 distinct CDR3 sequences, about 20% being singletons. The V gene lost 4 bases and the J gene lost 5 bases, with 19 bases spanning the gap. This CDR3 region has 16 residues. Germline-derived CDR1 and CDR2 are MNHEY and SVGAGI. With respect to this clonotype: A much more abundant neighbour one base away suggests this may be a read error.

The chain joins TRBV6-5 to TRBJ2-3; D is perhaps TRBD2 (6 bases). Sequencing used naive CD8+ T cells from blood, with Jurkat cell RNA spiked in. Described subset: FACS-sorted CD8+CD4-CCR7+CD45RA+ naive T cells. The source of this sequence is a human donor in good health. Some libraries in this study had Jurkat cell RNA spiked in. Here the CDR3 reads CASSFLGTPNGDTQYF. DNA for the CDR3: TGTGCCAGCAGTTTCCTAGGGACTCCTAATGGAGATACGCAGTATTTT.